The clone carrying this T cell receptor (beta chain) has at least ten counts. TCRdb redid the calling of the RACE reads with MiXCR, one entry per CDR3 protein. The top ten hold approximately 4.7% of the sample, which has tens of thousands of distinct CDR3 sequences, approximately 11% seen once. Time point indicated: pre-sensitization, week 0. Treatment defined: therapeutic diphenylcyclopropenone sensitization with weekly scalp DPC. The entry originates in a study of human T cells and chemical hapten exposure. At the level of the study: In the sensitization step, 2% DPC was placed on approximately 2 cm by approximately 2 cm of upper inner arm skin. Patch testing was performed with 0.01% DPC on the upper back, with reading at 6 days.

The CDR3 loop spans 15 amino acids. V was clipped by 3 bases and J by 6 bases; unmatched bases: 6. V is TRBV12-3 or TRBV12-4 and J is TRBJ2-7, with TRBD2 matching 12 bases. The source material was whole blood, sampled in connection with sensitization to the hapten diphenylcyclopropenone (DPC). This clonotype was sampled from a woman aged 50 to 60 with alopecia areata. Some clones in this sample may be carry-over from other donors' samples. The DNA of the CDR3 is TGTGCCAGCAGTTTCCCTAGCGGGGGGGCGCGCGAGCAGTACTTC. Amino acid sequence: CASSFPSGGAREQYF.